The TCR beta chain described here comes from a study of identical twins' blood T cells. The study, taken as a whole, reports: Abundant TCRbeta CDR3s overlapped more between twins than with unrelated donors.

V lost 5 bases and J lost 2; bases outside the gene matches: 3. The CDR3 sequence is 14 residues long. The donors were healthy female monozygous twins, three pairs in total. All three twin pairs grew up together with likely shared infections and vaccines. How the authors handled the data: Per-library CDR3 reads ranged about 2.2 to 3.6 million; clonotypes, ~90,000 to ~550,000. TCRdb re-derived calls from the 5' RACE reads in MiXCR, one entry per CDR3 protein. Here the V and J calls rest on TCRdb's processing, not on the authors' analysis. The sample lists 300,000 to 400,000 distinct CDR3 sequences, 25% to 35% seen once, with more than 5.5% in the top ten. This clonotype has only a few counts. What it recognizes is unknown.

The TCR was taken from a woman aged 18 to 55 in good health. Sequenced input: PBMCs. V and J are TRBV12-3 or TRBV12-4 and TRBJ1-2; 9 bases are shared with TRBD1. CDR3 amino acids: CASSVTGGNYGYTF. The DNA of the CDR3 is TGTGCCAGCAGTGTAACAGGGGGCAACTATGGCTACACCTTC.